Here is one TCR beta chain with its context. Its antigen remains unidentified. Germline loops: CDR1 SGHTA, CDR2 FQGNSA. There are 15 residues in the CDR3. V lost 4 bases to trimming and J lost 4 bases, with 14 bases between them. The record originates from a study of blood T cells in healthy people across ages. The study's findings and limits: Diversity of TCR beta correlated strongly with naive T cell percentage. Diversity was higher, and naive CD4+ cells more numerous, in long-lived donors than in aged donors. No conclusive comparison of naive versus antigen-experienced cells was possible with unsorted PBMCs.

A second PCR, run for roughly 7 to 12 cycles, used a sample-barcoded 5' primer plus a J-beta primer mix. From the 5' RACE reads, TCRdb called clonotypes with MiXCR, one entry per CDR3 protein. The data contain hundreds of thousands of distinct CDR3 sequences, about 48% of them seen just once; the ten biggest clones take up over 10%. The TCR originated in a young man in good health. This chain links TRBV7-2 with TRBJ1-5; D is unclear. Sequencing was carried out using blood. CDR3 in DNA: TGTGCCAGCAGCTCACGAGTAATGGTTAATCAGCCCCAGCATTTT. Its protein product is CASSSRVMVNQPQHF.